A selection of T cell receptor beta chains follows, all from one sample in a study of T cells in Graves' hyperthyroidism and ophthalmopathy. TCRdb recomputed calls from the multiplex PCR reads with MiXCR, one row per CDR3 protein. The sample lists about 380,000 distinct CDR3 sequences; roughly 14% were seen once. The sample taken for sequencing was blood. The receptors come from a woman in her 30s with Graves' ophthalmopathy. Both conserved end residues are part of each CDR3. D genes are given only for firm matches. The size field is filled for only some rows; it gives once, few, many or a size class.

clone size,J gene,V gene,D gene,CDR3 protein,CDR3 DNA
many,TRBJ1-2,TRBV12-3/TRBV12-4,.,CASSWVGANYGYTF,TGTGCCAGCAGTTGGGTCGGAGCTAACTATGGCTACACCTTC
many,TRBJ1-1,TRBV12-3/TRBV12-4,TRBD1,CASDRTGLNTEAFF,TGTGCCAGCGACCGGACAGGACTGAACACTGAAGCTTTCTTT
many,TRBJ1-1,TRBV12-3/TRBV12-4,.,CASSPSQGSNTEAFF,TGTGCCAGCAGTCCCTCACAGGGATCCAACACTGAAGCTTTCTTT
many,TRBJ2-1,TRBV28,.,CASSTQGILNEQFF,TGTGCCAGCAGTACCCAGGGGATATTGAATGAGCAGTTCTTC
many,TRBJ1-2,TRBV2,.,CASSESGRDYGYTF,TGTGCCAGCAGTGAATCCGGCCGGGACTATGGCTACACCTTC
few,TRBJ2-3,TRBV6-2/TRBV6-3,TRBD2,CASSYPGLASDTQYF,TGTGCCAGCAGTTATCCAGGACTAGCTTCCGATACGCAGTATTTT
many,TRBJ2-7,TRBV5-6,TRBD2,CASSLVGRDVSYEQYF,TGTGCCAGCAGCTTGGTGGGGAGGGACGTTTCCTACGAGCAGTACTTC
many,TRBJ2-1,TRBV27,TRBD2,CASSLRLAGHNEQFF,TGTGCCAGCAGTTTACGGCTAGCGGGCCACAATGAGCAGTTCTTC
many,TRBJ1-2,TRBV27,.,CASSPNGPSSGYTF,TGTGCCAGCAGTCCAAACGGACCCAGCAGTGGCTACACCTTC
few,TRBJ1-3,TRBV27,.,CASSSGTRNTIYF,TGTGCCAGCAGTTCAGGGACCAGAAACACCATATATTTT
many,TRBJ2-2,TRBV20-1,TRBD2,CSASAQGGNANTGELFF,TGCAGTGCTAGCGCGCAGGGAGGGAACGCGAACACCGGGGAGCTGTTTTTT
.,TRBJ2-1,TRBV7-2,.,CASSVRTRTYNEQFF,TGTGCCAGCAGCGTAAGGACAAGGACCTACAATGAGCAGTTCTTC
many,TRBJ1-1,TRBV12-3/TRBV12-4,.,CASSLQHSNTEAFF,TGTGCCAGCAGTTTACAACATTCGAACACTGAAGCTTTCTTT
many,TRBJ1-5,TRBV28,.,CASSSQTEGPNQPQHF,TGTGCCAGCAGTTCGCAAACAGAGGGGCCCAATCAGCCCCAGCATTTT
many,TRBJ1-5,TRBV6-6,.,CASSYGPQRGDQPQHF,TGTGCCAGCAGTTACGGTCCGCAACGAGGAGATCAGCCCCAGCATTTT
.,TRBJ2-7,TRBV7-2,TRBD2,CASRSTTSGAYEQYF,TGTGCCAGCAGATCTACGACTAGCGGGGCCTACGAGCAGTACTTC
many,TRBJ1-2,TRBV2,.,CASSDMGARGYTF,TGTGCCAGCAGTGATATGGGGGCGCGAGGCTACACCTTC
many,TRBJ2-3,TRBV28,.,CASETVSTDTQYF,TGTGCCTCTGAGACAGTAAGCACAGATACGCAGTATTTT
.,TRBJ2-1,TRBV11-3,.,CASSFGGEQFF,TGTGCCAGCAGCTTCGGTGGTGAGCAGTTCTTC
many,TRBJ2-3,TRBV25-1,TRBD2,CASSDGVGGGAADTQYF,TGTGCCAGCAGTGACGGGGTTGGCGGGGGGGCCGCAGATACGCAGTATTTT
few,TRBJ1-2,TRBV5-6,.,CASSLFGYGYTF,TGTGCCAGCAGCTTGTTTGGCTATGGCTACACCTTC
many,TRBJ2-3,TRBV12-3/TRBV12-4,.,CASSWGGTAADTQYF,TGTGCCAGCAGTTGGGGGGGGACAGCTGCAGATACGCAGTATTTT
many,TRBJ1-6,TRBV10-3,TRBD1,CAISQLGQGPGGPPLHF,TGTGCCATCAGTCAGCTGGGACAGGGTCCAGGAGGGCCACCCCTCCACTTT
many,TRBJ2-5,TRBV7-2,TRBD2,CASSFAGGWVETQYF,TGTGCCAGCAGCTTCGCGGGGGGGTGGGTAGAGACCCAGTACTTC
many,TRBJ2-1,TRBV20-1,TRBD1,CSATAGQGSDEQFF,TGCAGTGCTACCGCCGGACAGGGGTCGGATGAGCAGTTCTTC
.,TRBJ1-1,TRBV10-3,.,CAISERGDTEAFF,TGTGCCATCAGTGAGAGGGGGGACACTGAAGCTTTCTTT
many,TRBJ2-5,TRBV20-1,.,CSARAAGVETQYF,TGCAGTGCTAGAGCTGCCGGGGTAGAGACCCAGTACTTC
.,TRBJ1-1,TRBV14,.,CASSPWTDSEAFF,TGTGCCAGCAGCCCTTGGACAGACAGTGAAGCTTTCTTT
many,TRBJ1-5,TRBV4-1,.,CASSTTAANQPQHF,TGCGCCAGCAGTACGACAGCTGCAAATCAGCCCCAGCATTTT
many,TRBJ2-7,TRBV28,.,CASRRDSPYEQYF,TGTGCCAGCAGGAGAGACAGCCCCTACGAGCAGTACTTC
few,TRBJ1-2,TRBV6-9,.,CASTIRTDYGYTF,TGTGCCAGCACCATTCGGACAGACTATGGCTACACCTTC
.,TRBJ2-1,TRBV13,TRBD2,CASSLGTSGGAAYNEQFF,TGTGCCAGCAGCTTAGGGACTAGCGGGGGGGCAGCCTACAATGAGCAGTTCTTC
.,TRBJ2-7,TRBV7-8,TRBD2,CASSLVRSGGSYYEQYF,TGTGCCAGCAGCTTAGTTAGATCGGGGGGGTCCTATTATGAGCAGTACTTC
few,TRBJ2-7,TRBV20-1,TRBD1,CSARKGQGSYEQYF,TGCAGTGCTCGTAAGGGACAGGGTTCCTACGAGCAGTACTTC
many,TRBJ1-1,TRBV5-5,TRBD1,CASSQPDRAGTEAFF,TGTGCCAGCAGCCAGCCCGACAGGGCTGGCACTGAAGCTTTCTTT
many,TRBJ1-2,TRBV28,TRBD1,CASSTPGQGNYGYTF,TGTGCCAGCAGTACTCCGGGACAGGGGAACTATGGCTACACCTTC
few,TRBJ2-1,TRBV28,TRBD2,CASSLGLAGGFEQFF,TGTGCCAGCAGTTTAGGTCTAGCGGGAGGATTTGAGCAGTTCTTC
.,TRBJ2-5,TRBV9,TRBD2,CASIVDTSGGLRETQYF,TGTGCCAGCATCGTAGACACTAGCGGGGGGTTGCGAGAGACCCAGTACTTC
many,TRBJ2-5,TRBV2,TRBD2,CASLSAGGQETQYF,TGTGCCAGCCTCTCAGCGGGGGGCCAAGAGACCCAGTACTTC
many,TRBJ2-7,TRBV3-1,TRBD1,CASSQDRDRGRYEQYF,TGTGCCAGCAGCCAAGACCGGGACAGGGGGCGTTACGAGCAGTACTTC
many,TRBJ2-3,TRBV27,TRBD2,CASSGSGGGTDTQYF,TGTGCCAGCAGTGGTAGCGGGGGGGGCACAGATACGCAGTATTTT
many,TRBJ1-2,TRBV7-9,.,CASSLLYGYTF,TGTGCCAGCAGCTTACTCTATGGCTACACCTTC
few,TRBJ1-4,TRBV14,.,CASASTGEVAATNEKLFF,TGTGCCAGCGCCTCGACGGGCGAGGTAGCCGCAACTAATGAAAAACTGTTTTTT
few,TRBJ1-5,TRBV10-3,.,CASMAPGGRSNQPQHF,TGTGCCTCAATGGCACCGGGGGGGAGAAGTAATCAGCCCCAGCATTTT
many,TRBJ2-2,TRBV27,TRBD1,CASSSPRGTGGAGELFF,TGTGCCAGCAGTTCACCACGGGGGACAGGGGGGGCCGGGGAGCTGTTTTTT
many,TRBJ2-1,TRBV7-2,TRBD2,CASTSGEHNEQFF,TGTGCCAGTACTAGCGGAGAACACAATGAGCAGTTCTTC
few,TRBJ1-6,TRBV7-3,TRBD1,CASSSHRGLDSPLHF,TGTGCCAGCAGCTCCCACAGGGGTCTAGATTCACCCCTCCACTTT
many,TRBJ2-7,TRBV7-8,.,CASSLDVDNSYEQYF,TGTGCCAGCAGCTTAGATGTGGACAACTCCTACGAGCAGTACTTC
.,TRBJ1-2,TRBV7-9,.,CASSSGGGRYGYTF,TGTGCCAGCAGCTCCGGTGGAGGGCGGTATGGCTACACCTTC
many,TRBJ2-7,TRBV13,.,CASSLWAPRGEQYF,TGTGCCAGCAGCTTGTGGGCGCCACGGGGAGAGCAGTACTTC
few,TRBJ2-7,TRBV27,.,CASSFSEGYEQYF,TGTGCCAGCAGTTTTTCCGAGGGCTACGAGCAGTACTTC
many,TRBJ1-1,TRBV19,.,CASSIMGANTEAFF,TGTGCCAGTAGTATAATGGGAGCGAACACTGAAGCTTTCTTT
few,TRBJ1-1,TRBV14,.,CASSQEILLTEAFF,TGTGCCAGCAGCCAAGAGATCCTTCTCACTGAAGCTTTCTTT
.,TRBJ1-2,TRBV18,.,CASSPRRDPEAGYTF,TGTGCCAGCTCACCGCGGCGGGACCCCGAGGCGGGCTACACCTTC
many,TRBJ2-7,TRBV20-1,.,CSASRGRDFYYEQYF,TGCAGTGCTAGCCGGGGCAGGGATTTTTACTACGAGCAGTACTTC
many,TRBJ2-7,TRBV2,TRBD1,CASSWDSNSYEQYF,TGTGCCAGCAGTTGGGACAGCAACTCCTACGAGCAGTACTTC
few,TRBJ1-4,TRBV9,.,CASSGTTTNEKLFF,TGTGCCAGCAGCGGAACGACAACTAATGAAAAACTGTTTTTT
many,TRBJ2-6,TRBV20-1,.,CSVGLLYSGANVLTF,TGCAGCGTCGGGCTCCTGTACTCTGGGGCCAACGTCCTGACTTTC
few,TRBJ2-4,TRBV5-1,TRBD1,CAGPLRARPGQSKQFLAKNIQYF,TGCGCCGGACCACTTCGAGCCCGACCGGGACAGAGTAAGCAATTTCTAGCCAAAAACATTCAGTACTTC
many,TRBJ2-7,TRBV2,.,CASSEGVYEQYF,TGTGCCAGCAGTGAAGGGGTCTACGAGCAGTACTTC